This paragraph reports one TCR beta chain. Antigen unknown. The data are from a study of cytomegalovirus exposure and HLA in healthy donors. Points from the study as a whole: The investigators catalogued about 170 TCR beta chains as cytomegalovirus-associated. In vitro data verified a few CMV-associated chains as specific for CMV antigens. Whilst most TCR sequences proved rare, a subset of public TCRs occurred across many donors. The tendency of first-cohort TCR clusters to co-occur in the 120 or so validation repertoires was identified by a subsequent analysis.

Trimming removed 6 bases from V and 1 base from J; junction bases left unmatched: 8. Germline-derived CDR1 and CDR2 are GTSNPN and SVGIG (reference sequence). The CDR3 is 15 amino acids. Some clones are missing from TCRdb's copy, which holds only in-frame ones; the method was immunoSEQ multiplex PCR. The sample has tens of thousands of clones, 85% seen once; the top ten hold 20% to 25%. The sequenced sample consisted of PBMCs. This clonotype was obtained from a man aged 18-30 years in good health and CMV-seropositive. The rearrangement uses TRBV30 and TRBJ2-2, with 7 bases lining up with TRBD2. The CDR3 spells CACPWASGNTGELFF. The CDR3, as DNA: TGTGCCTGTCCATGGGCTAGCGGGAACACCGGGGAGCTGTTTTTT.